This T cell receptor beta chain was found in a study of T cell responses to AZD1222 COVID-19 vaccine. As for the study in general: Analysis merged second doses at about 4 or about 12 weeks. Study findings and constraints: Two AZD1222 administrations were followed by greater Spike-specific TCR breadth and depth.

Sequenced by immunoSEQ multiplex PCR; TCRdb stores in-frame clones only, minus some. The sample shows around 250,000 clones, approximately 93% of them seen only once. For this clone: Its antigen is not identified.

This receptor was obtained from an adult in good health. Here the sequenced sample was peripheral blood, taken on day 0 of AZD1222 vaccination.

The CDR3 sequence is CASSMVPSVGEKLFF. The CDR3 coding sequence is TGTGCCAGTAGTATGGTACCGAGCGTGGGTGAAAAACTGTTTTTT. The chain combines TRBV19 with TRBJ1-4, with D unresolved. The CDR3 runs 15 residues. V was clipped by 3 bases and J by 7 bases, with 15 bases between them. Looked up from germline, CDR1 is LNHDA and CDR2 is SQIVND (reference sequence).